This TCR beta chain was recorded in a study of blood T cells in healthy people across ages. As to this clonotype: The antigen is unknown.

With a J-beta primer mix and a sample-barcoded 5' primer, a second PCR ran about 6 to 11 cycles. MiXCR, run by TCRdb on the 5' RACE reads, gives a single entry per CDR3 protein. This sample yields approximately 690,000 distinct CDR3 sequences, of which approximately 40% are seen a single time; roughly 30% belongs to the top ten. Trimming took off 10 bases at V and 1 base at J, with 10 bases between the two ends. Germline CDR1 MDHEN, CDR2 SYDVKM. This CDR3 has 12 residues. Study-level findings and limits: Leaving the PBMCs unsorted stopped any conclusive comparison of naive versus antigen-experienced cells.

This TCR was sampled from a man older than 75 in good health. The chain recombines TRBV28 with TRBJ1-2; D is uncertain. Sequencing was done on a sample of blood. The CDR3 sequence: CATSRLNYGYTF. The CDR3 nucleotides are TGTGCCACTTCGAGGCTTAACTATGGCTACACCTTC.